This note documents a single TCR beta chain sequence. Its target is not known. The data stem from a study of OX40 agonist ivuxolimab in advanced cancers. Study context: A male proportion of more than 75% was recorded, with mean age about 60 years and range about 20 to 90.

Study conclusions and caveats: Clonal expansion from baseline to week 6 occurred in both CD4+ and CD8+ T cells.

Method: immunoSEQ multiplex PCR; TCRdb's copy keeps in-frame clones and lacks some. The sample includes more than 95,000 clones, 85% to 95% seen only once; the top ten take 0.8% to 1%. There are 13 residues in the CDR3. The germline V and J ends were trimmed by 8 bases and 4 bases, with 13 bases remaining between them. Germline assignment: CDR1 SGHTA and CDR2 FQGTGA. Material: CD4+ or CD8+ T cells sorted from blood, obtained in a trial of the OX40 agonist ivuxolimab. This rearrangement joins TRBV7-3 to TRBJ2-3, with D maybe TRBD2 (5 bases). The receptor was derived from an adult with an advanced solid tumor such as melanoma, head and neck, liver or kidney cancer. The CDR3 region is CASGGARADTQYF. Here the CDR3 DNA reads TGTGCCAGCGGAGGAGCGAGGGCAGATACGCAGTATTTT.